This TCR beta chain is from a study of blood T cell repertoires in COVID-19. Study details: Sample material is recorded as cDNA or gDNA derived from T cells, B-cell-depleted T cells, or PBMCs.

The CDR3 totals 11 residues. The V end lost 4 bases, the J end lost 9 bases, and 10 bases lay between the germline ends. The germline gives CDR1 SGHDT, CDR2 YYEEEE. Clones were read by immunoSEQ multiplex PCR, and TCRdb kept only the in-frame ones, dropping some. The sample lists some 530,000 clones, roughly nine tenths occurring once. This sequence joins TRBV5-6 and TRBJ1-2; D not certain. This clonotype originated in a woman aged 55-70 years who had recovered from COVID-19. The source material was PBMCs or T cells enriched from blood (not recorded which). The CDR3 sequence: CASSLYRSYTF. The CDR3 nucleotides read TGTGCCAGCAGCCTGTATCGTAGCTACACCTTC.